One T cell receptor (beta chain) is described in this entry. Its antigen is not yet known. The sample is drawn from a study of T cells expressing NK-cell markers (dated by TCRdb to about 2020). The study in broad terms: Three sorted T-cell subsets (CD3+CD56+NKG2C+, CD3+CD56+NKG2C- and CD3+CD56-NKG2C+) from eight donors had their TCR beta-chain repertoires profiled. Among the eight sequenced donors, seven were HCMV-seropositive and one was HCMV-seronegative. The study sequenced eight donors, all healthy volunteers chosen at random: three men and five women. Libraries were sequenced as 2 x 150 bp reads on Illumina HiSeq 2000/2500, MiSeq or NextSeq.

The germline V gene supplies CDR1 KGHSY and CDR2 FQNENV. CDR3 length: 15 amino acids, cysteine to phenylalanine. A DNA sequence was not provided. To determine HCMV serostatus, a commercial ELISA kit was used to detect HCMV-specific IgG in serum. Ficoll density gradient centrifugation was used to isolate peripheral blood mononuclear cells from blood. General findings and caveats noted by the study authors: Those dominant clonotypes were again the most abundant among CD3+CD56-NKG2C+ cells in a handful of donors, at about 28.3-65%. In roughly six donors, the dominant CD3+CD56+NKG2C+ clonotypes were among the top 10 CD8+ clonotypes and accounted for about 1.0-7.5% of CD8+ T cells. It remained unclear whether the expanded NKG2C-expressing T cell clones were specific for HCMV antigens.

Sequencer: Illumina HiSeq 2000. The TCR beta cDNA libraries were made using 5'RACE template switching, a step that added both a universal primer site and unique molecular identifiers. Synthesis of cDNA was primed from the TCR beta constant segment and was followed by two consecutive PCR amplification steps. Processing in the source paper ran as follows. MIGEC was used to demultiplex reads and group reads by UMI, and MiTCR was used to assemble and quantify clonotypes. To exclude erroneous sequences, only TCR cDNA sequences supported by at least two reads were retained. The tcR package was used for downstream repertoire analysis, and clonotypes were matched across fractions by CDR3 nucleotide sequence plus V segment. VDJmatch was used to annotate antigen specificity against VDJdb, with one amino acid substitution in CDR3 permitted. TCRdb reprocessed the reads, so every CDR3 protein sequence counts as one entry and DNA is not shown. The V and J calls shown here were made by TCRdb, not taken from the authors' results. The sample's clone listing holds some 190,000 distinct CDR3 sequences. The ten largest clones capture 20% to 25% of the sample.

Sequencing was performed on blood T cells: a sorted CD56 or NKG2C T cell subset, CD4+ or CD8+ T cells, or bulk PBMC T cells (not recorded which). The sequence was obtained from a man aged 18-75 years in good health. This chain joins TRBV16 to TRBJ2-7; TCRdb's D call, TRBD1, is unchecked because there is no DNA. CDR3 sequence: CASSQAAGVRNEQYF.